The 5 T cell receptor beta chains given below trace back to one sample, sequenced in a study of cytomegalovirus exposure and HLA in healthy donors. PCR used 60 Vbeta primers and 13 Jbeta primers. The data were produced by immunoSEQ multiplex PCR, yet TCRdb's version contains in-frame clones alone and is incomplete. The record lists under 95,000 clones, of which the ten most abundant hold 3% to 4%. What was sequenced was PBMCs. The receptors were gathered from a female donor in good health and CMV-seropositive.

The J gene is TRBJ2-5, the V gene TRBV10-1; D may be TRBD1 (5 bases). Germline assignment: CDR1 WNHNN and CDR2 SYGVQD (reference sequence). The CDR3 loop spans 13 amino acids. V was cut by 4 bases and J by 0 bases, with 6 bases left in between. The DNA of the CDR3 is TGCGCCAGCAGTGGACAGTACCAAGAGACCCAGTACTTC. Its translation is CASSGQYQETQYF.

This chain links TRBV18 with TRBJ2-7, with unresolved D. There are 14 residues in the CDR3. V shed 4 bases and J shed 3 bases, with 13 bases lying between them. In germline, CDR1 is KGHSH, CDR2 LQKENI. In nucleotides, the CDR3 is TGTGCCAGCTCACTACCGGGCCGAATCTACGAGCAGTACTTC. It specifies CASSLPGRIYEQYF.

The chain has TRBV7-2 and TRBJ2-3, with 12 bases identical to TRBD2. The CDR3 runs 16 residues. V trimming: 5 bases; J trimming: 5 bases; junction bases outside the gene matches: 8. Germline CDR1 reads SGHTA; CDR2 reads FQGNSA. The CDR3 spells CASSRNLLAGGDTQYF. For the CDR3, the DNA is TGTGCCAGCAGCCGGAATTTACTAGCGGGGGGAGATACGCAGTATTTT.

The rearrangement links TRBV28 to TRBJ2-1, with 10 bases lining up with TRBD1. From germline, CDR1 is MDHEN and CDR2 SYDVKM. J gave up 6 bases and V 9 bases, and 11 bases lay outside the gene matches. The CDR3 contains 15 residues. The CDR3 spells CASRVGGQGGNEQFF. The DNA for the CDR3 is TGTGCCAGTCGGGTGGGAGGACAGGGGGGCAATGAGCAGTTCTTC.

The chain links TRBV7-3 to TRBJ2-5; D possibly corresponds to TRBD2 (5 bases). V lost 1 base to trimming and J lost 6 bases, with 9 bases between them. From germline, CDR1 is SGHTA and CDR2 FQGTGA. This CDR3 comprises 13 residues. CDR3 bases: TGTGCCAGCAGCTTAAGCACGGGAAAGACCCAGTACTTC. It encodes CASSLSTGKTQYF.